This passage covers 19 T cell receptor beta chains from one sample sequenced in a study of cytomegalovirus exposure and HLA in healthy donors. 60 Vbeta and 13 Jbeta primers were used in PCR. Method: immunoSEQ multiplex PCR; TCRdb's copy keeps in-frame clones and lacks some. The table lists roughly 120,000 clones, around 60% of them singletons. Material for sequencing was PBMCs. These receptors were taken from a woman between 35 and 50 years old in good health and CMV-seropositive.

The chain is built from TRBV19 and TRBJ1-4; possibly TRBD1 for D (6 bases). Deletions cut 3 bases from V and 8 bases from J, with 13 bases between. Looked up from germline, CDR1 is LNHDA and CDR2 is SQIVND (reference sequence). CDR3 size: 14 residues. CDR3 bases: TGTGCCAGTAGTATCTCGACAGGCGAAGAAAAACTGTTTTTT. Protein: CASSISTGEEKLFF.

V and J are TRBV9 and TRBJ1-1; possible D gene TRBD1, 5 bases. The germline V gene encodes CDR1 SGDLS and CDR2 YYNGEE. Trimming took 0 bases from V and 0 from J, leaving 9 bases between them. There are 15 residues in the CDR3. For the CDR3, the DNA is TGTGCCAGCAGCGTAGTAACGGACATGAACACTGAAGCTTTCTTT. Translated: CASSVVTDMNTEAFF.

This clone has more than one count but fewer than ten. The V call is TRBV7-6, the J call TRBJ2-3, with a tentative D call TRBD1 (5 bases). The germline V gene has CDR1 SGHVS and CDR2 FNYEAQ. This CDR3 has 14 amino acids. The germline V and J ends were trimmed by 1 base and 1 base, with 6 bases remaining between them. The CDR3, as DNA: TGTGCCAGCAGCTTAGTAGGGGGCACAGATACGCAGTATTTT. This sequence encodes CASSLVGGTDTQYF.

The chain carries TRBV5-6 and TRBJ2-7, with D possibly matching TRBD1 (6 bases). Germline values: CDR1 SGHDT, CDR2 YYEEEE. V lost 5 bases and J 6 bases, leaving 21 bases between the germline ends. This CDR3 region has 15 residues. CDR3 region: CASRMGAFIGGEQYF. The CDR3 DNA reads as TGTGCCAGCAGAATGGGGGCCTTCATAGGGGGCGAGCAGTACTTC.

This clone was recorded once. CDR3 amino acids: CASSQDPLTTSGETQYF. The CDR3 DNA reads as TGCGCCAGCAGCCAGGACCCCCTTACTACTAGCGGAGAGACCCAGTACTTC. The gene calls are TRBV4-3 and TRBJ2-5; 8 nucleotides line up with TRBD2. The germline V gene encodes CDR1 LGHNA and CDR2 YSLEER. There are 17 residues in the CDR3. V lost 3 bases and J lost 4; bases outside the gene matches: 13.

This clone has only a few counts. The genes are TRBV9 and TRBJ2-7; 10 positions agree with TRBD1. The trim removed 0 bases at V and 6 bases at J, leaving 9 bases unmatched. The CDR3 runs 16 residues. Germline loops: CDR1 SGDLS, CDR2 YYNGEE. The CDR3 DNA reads TGTGCCAGCAGCGTAGCCCCAGGGACAGGGGTCGGCGAGCAGTACTTC. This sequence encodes CASSVAPGTGVGEQYF.

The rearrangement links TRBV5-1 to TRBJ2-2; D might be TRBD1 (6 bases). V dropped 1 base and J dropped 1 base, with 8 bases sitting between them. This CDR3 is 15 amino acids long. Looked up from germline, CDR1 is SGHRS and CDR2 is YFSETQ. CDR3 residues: CASSLLQGNTGELFF. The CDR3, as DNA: TGCGCCAGCAGCTTGTTACAGGGGAACACCGGGGAGCTGTTTTTT.

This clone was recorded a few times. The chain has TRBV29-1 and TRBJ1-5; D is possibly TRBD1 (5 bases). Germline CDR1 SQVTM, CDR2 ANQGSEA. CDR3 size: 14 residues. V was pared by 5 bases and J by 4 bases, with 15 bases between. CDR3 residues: CSVLSGGENQPQHF. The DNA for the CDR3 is TGCAGCGTTCTCTCCGGGGGTGAGAATCAGCCCCAGCATTTT.

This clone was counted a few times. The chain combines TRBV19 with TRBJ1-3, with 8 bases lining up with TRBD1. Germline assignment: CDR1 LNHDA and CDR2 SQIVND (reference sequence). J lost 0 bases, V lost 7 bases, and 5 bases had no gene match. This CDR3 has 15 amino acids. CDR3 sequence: CASTRDRSSGNTIYF. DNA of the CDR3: TGTGCCAGTACCAGGGACAGGAGCTCTGGAAACACCATATATTTT.

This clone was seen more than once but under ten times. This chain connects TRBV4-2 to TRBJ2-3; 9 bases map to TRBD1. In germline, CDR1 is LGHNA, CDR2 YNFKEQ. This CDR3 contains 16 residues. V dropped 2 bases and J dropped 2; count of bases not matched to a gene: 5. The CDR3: CASSQLDRGATDTQYF. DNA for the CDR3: TGTGCCAGCAGCCAACTCGACAGGGGGGCCACAGATACGCAGTATTTT.

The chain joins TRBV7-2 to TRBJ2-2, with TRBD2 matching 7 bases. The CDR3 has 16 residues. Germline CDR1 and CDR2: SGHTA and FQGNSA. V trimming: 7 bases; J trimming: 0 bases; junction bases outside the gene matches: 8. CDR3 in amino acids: CASIVSAGTNTGELFF. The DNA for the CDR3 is TGTGCCAGCATAGTATCAGCGGGAACGAACACCGGGGAGCTGTTTTTT.

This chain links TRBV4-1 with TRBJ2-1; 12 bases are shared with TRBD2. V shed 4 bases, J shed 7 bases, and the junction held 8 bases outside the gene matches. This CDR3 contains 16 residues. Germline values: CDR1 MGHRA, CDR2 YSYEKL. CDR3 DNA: TGCGCCAGCAGCCGGCTTTCTAGCGGGAGGGCGAATGAGCAGTTCTTC. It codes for CASSRLSSGRANEQFF.

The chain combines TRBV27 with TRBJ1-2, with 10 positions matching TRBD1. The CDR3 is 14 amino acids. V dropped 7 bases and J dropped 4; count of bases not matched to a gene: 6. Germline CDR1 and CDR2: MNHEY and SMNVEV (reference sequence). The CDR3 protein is CASKNRDRGYGYTF. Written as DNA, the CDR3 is TGTGCCAGCAAAAACCGGGACAGGGGCTATGGCTACACCTTC.

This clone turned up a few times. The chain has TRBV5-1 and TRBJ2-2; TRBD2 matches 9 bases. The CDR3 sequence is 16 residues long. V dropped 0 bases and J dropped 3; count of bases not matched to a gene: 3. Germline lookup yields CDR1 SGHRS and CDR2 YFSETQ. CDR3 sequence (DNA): TGCGCCAGCAGCTTGGATGTAGCGGGAGACACCGGGGAGCTGTTTTTT. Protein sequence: CASSLDVAGDTGELFF.

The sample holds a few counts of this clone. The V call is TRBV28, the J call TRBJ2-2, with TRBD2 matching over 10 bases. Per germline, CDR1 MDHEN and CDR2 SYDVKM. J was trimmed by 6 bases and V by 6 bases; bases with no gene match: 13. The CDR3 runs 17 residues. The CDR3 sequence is CASSRNRGLASSGELFF. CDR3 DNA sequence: TGTGCCAGCAGCCGGAATAGGGGACTAGCGTCATCCGGGGAGCTGTTTTTT.

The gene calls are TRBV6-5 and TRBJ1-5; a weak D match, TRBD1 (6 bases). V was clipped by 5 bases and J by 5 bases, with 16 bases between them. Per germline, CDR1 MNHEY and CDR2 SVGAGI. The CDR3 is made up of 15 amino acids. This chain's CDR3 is CASSPRGTRDQPQHF. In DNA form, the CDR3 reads TGTGCCAGCAGTCCCAGAGGGACACGGGATCAGCCCCAGCATTTT.

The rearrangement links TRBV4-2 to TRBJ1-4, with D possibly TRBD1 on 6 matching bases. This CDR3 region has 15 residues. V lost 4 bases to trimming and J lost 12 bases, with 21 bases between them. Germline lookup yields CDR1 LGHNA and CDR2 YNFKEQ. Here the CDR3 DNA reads TGTGCCAGCAGCCCAGGGGCCCCAGGGGAGGGGGAACTGTTTTTT. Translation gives CASSPGAPGEGELFF.

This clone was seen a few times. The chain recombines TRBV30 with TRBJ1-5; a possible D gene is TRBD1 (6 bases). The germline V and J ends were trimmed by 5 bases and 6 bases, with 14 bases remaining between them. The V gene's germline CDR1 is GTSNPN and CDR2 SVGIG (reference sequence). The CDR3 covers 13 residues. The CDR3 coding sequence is TGTGCCTGGCATGGGGGGGCTGGTCAGCCCCAGCATTTT. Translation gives CAWHGGAGQPQHF. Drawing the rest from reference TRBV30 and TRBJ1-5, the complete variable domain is SQTIHQWPATLVQPVGSPLSLECTVEGTSNPNLYWYRQAAGRGLQLLFYSVGIGQISSEVPQNLSASRPQDRQFILSSKKLLLSDSGFYLCAWHGGAGQPQHFGDGTRLSIL.

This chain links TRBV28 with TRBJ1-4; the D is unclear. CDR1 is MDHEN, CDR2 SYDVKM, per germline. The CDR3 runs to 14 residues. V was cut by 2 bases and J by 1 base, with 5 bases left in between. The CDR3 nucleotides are TGTGCCAGCAGTTTAGGAGGAACTAATGAAAAACTGTTTTTT. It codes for CASSLGGTNEKLFF.